The following is a T cell receptor (beta chain) sequence with its context. Its target is not known. This specimen belongs to a study of CXCR3-negative and CXCR3-positive naive CD8 T cells. About the study: For each library, about 1.5 +/- 0.3 million TRB reads were obtained, about 135 million in total.

The libraries of TRB cDNA were constructed through 5' RACE using UMI labels. TCRdb reprocessed the 5' RACE reads, with one entry per CDR3 protein and no DNA. The sample features 130,000 to 150,000 distinct CDR3 sequences, with under 0.35% in its top ten. Study findings and constraints: CXCR3-negative naive cells had less hydrophobic TRB CDR3s than did CXCR3-positive naive cells. Naive cells that were CXCR3-negative or CXCR3-positive used TRBV-TRBJ genes alike, while memory cells diverged.

Sequencing used naive CXCR3+ CD8+ T cells from blood. Subset here: CD45RO-CCR7+CD27+CD95- naive CD8+ T cells expressing CXCR3 (TNR3+). The TCR originated in a human donor in good health. Some clones in this sample may be carry-over from other donors' samples.

The CDR3 here is CSARDAGLAGDYEQYF. The chain uses TRBV20-1 and TRBJ2-7; TCRdb's D call, TRBD2, is unchecked because there is no DNA. Germline V gene data show CDR1 as DFQATT and CDR2 as SNEGSKA (reference sequence). The CDR3 is 16 amino acids.